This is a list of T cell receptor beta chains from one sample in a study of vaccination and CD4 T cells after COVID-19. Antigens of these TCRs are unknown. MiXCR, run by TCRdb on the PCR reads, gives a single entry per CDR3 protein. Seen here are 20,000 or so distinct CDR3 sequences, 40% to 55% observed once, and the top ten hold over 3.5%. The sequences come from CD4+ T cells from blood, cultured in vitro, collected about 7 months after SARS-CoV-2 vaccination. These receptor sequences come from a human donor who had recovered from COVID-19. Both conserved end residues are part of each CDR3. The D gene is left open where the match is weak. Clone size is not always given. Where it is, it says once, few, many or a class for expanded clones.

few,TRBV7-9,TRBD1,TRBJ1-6,CASSLGRDSGNSPLHF,TGTGCCAGCAGCTTAGGCCGGGACAGCGGTAATTCACCCCTCCACTTT
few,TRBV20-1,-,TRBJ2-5,CSAREGGGQETQYF,TGCAGTGCTAGAGAAGGTGGAGGACAAGAGACCCAGTACTTC
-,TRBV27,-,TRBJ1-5,CASSWNQPQHF,TGTGCCAGCAGTTGGAATCAGCCCCAGCATTTT
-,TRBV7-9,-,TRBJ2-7,CASSLYDGYSYEQYF,TGTGCCAGCAGCTTATATGACGGGTACTCCTACGAGCAGTACTTC
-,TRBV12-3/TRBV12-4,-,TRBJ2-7,CASSETTYRTAHYEQYF,TGTGCCAGCAGTGAAACAACCTACCGGACAGCCCACTACGAGCAGTACTTC
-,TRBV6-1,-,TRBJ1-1,CASSTSAVRRNTEAFF,TGTGCCAGCAGTACCTCGGCAGTTAGGAGGAACACTGAAGCTTTCTTT
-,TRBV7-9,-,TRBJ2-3,CASSQVLGGTDTQYF,TGTGCCAGCAGCCAAGTGTTGGGTGGCACAGATACGCAGTATTTT
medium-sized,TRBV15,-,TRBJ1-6,CATSGGGSAPLHF,TGTGCCACCAGCGGAGGGGGTAGCGCACCCCTCCACTTT
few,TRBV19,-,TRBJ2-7,CASSLIGRQTSYEQYF,TGTGCCAGTAGCCTCATCGGTCGGCAGACATCCTACGAGCAGTACTTC
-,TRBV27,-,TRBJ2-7,CASSPDRAYEQYF,TGTGCCAGCAGTCCCGACCGGGCCTACGAGCAGTACTTC
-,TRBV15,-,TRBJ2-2,CATSRDYRELFF,TGTGCCACCAGCAGAGATTACCGGGAGCTGTTTTTT
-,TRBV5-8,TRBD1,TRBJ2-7,CASSPGTGPSYEQYF,TGTGCCAGCAGCCCGGGGACAGGCCCTTCCTACGAGCAGTACTTC
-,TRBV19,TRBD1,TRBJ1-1,CASSRDRGTEAFF,TGTGCCAGTAGTAGGGACAGGGGGACTGAAGCTTTCTTT
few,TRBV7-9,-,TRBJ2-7,CASSFTGSGEQYF,TGTGCCAGCAGCTTTACAGGTAGCGGAGAGCAGTACTTC
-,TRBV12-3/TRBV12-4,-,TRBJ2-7,CASRVGQGLGGSSYEQYF,TGTGCCAGCAGGGTAGGGCAGGGTCTTGGCGGTAGCTCCTACGAGCAGTACTTC
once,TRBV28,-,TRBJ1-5,CASVAGNQPQHF,TGTGCTTCGGTGGCAGGGAATCAGCCCCAGCATTTT
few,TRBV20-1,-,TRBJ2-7,CSARTVNEQYF,TGCAGTGCTCGAACAGTCAACGAGCAGTACTTC
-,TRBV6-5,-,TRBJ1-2,CASSLGAHSYGCTF,TGTGCCAGCAGTTTGGGGGCTCATAGCTATGGCTGCACCTTC
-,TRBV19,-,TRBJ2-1,CASSIIGYNEQFF,TGTGCCAGTAGTATTATTGGCTACAATGAGCAGTTCTTC
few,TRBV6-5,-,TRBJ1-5,CASSYVSGAIPQHF,TGTGCCAGCAGTTACGTTTCAGGGGCCATTCCCCAGCATTTT
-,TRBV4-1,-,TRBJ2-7,CASSQETHRDDYEQYF,TGCGCCAGCAGCCAAGAAACCCACAGGGACGATTACGAGCAGTACTTC
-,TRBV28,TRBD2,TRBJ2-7,CASSLLAGAGNEQYF,TGTGCCAGCAGTTTATTAGCGGGAGCTGGGAACGAGCAGTACTTC
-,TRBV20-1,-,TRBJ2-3,CSARRTDTQYF,TGCAGTGCTAGGCGCACAGATACGCAGTATTTT
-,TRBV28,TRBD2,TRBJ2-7,CASRWTSGVSASYEQYF,TGTGCCAGCAGGTGGACTAGCGGGGTATCCGCTTCCTACGAGCAGTACTTC
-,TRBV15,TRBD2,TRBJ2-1,CATSPRPGLGVNEQFF,TGTGCCACCAGCCCTCGACCGGGACTAGGGGTCAATGAGCAGTTCTTC
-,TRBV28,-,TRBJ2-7,CASGTGGGEQYF,TGTGCCAGCGGAACCGGCGGAGGCGAGCAGTACTTC
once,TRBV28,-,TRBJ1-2,CASSFVGVAGGYTF,TGTGCCAGCAGTTTTGTGGGGGTCGCCGGCGGCTACACCTTC
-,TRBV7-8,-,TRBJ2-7,CASSEGGVSLYEQYF,TGTGCCAGCAGCGAAGGGGGGGTGTCTCTGTACGAGCAGTACTTC
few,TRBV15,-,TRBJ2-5,CATSRDTGLQETQYF,TGTGCCACCAGCAGGGACACAGGGCTACAAGAGACCCAGTACTTC
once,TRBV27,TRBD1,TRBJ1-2,CASGRGGWVNYGYTF,TGTGCCAGCGGCAGAGGGGGCTGGGTGAACTATGGCTACACCTTC
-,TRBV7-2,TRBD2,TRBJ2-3,CASSQTSSTDTQYF,TGTGCCAGCAGCCAGACTAGCAGCACAGATACGCAGTATTTT
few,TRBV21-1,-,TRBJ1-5,CASSRGGRDQPQHF,TGTGCCAGCAGCAGGGGAGGGAGGGACCAGCCCCAGCATTTT
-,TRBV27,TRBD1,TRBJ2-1,CASRRDRDVEQFF,TGTGCCAGCAGGAGGGACAGGGATGTTGAGCAGTTCTTC
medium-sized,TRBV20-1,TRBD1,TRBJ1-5,CSAPTGWDQPQHF,TGCAGTGCTCCGACAGGGTGGGATCAGCCCCAGCATTTT
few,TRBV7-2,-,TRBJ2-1,CASSLSTYNEQFF,TGTGCCAGCAGCTTAAGTACGTACAATGAGCAGTTCTTC
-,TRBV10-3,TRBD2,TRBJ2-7,CAISESGLAGGEQYF,TGTGCCATCAGTGAGTCGGGACTAGCGGGAGGGGAGCAGTACTTC
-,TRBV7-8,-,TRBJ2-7,CASSLASTVEQYF,TGTGCCAGCAGCTTAGCTTCCACGGTCGAGCAGTACTTC
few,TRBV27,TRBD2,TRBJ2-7,CASSSARLAAYEQYF,TGTGCCAGCAGTTCGGCACGACTAGCGGCCTACGAGCAGTACTTC
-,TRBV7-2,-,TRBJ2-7,CASSPAAGYEQYF,TGTGCCAGCAGCCCCGCGGCAGGCTACGAGCAGTACTTC
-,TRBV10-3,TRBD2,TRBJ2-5,CAISSRGRREVDTQYF,TGTGCCATCAGCTCACGGGGTCGGCGGGAGGTAGATACCCAGTACTTC
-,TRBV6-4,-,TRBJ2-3,CASSDGYTDTQYF,TGTGCCAGCAGTGACGGGTACACAGATACGCAGTATTTT
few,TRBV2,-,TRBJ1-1,CASSLSSATEAFF,TGTGCCAGCAGCCTTTCCTCTGCCACTGAAGCTTTCTTT
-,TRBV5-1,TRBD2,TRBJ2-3,CASSLVATSGNTQYF,TGCGCCAGCAGCTTGGTAGCGACTAGCGGGAATACGCAGTATTTT
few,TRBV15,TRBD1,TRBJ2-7,CATSRDRTGADEQYF,TGTGCCACCAGCAGAGACCGGACAGGGGCAGACGAGCAGTACTTC
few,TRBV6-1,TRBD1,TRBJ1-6,CASSTTGGSGSPLHF,TGTGCCAGCAGTACCACAGGGGGCAGTGGTTCACCCCTCCACTTT
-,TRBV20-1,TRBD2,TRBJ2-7,CSATALAGGISYEQYF,TGCAGTGCTACAGCCTTAGCGGGAGGAATCTCCTACGAGCAGTACTTC
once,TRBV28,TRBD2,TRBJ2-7,CASSFSSGSSYEQYF,TGTGCCAGCAGTTTTTCTAGCGGGAGCTCCTACGAGCAGTACTTC
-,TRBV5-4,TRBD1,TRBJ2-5,CASSSTLRGIETQYF,TGTGCCAGCAGCTCGACTCTCAGGGGGATCGAGACCCAGTACTTC
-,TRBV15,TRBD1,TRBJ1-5,CATSRIDRDNQPQHF,TGTGCCACCAGCAGAATAGACAGGGACAATCAGCCCCAGCATTTT
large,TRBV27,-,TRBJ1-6,CASRRRLINSPLHF,TGTGCCAGCAGAAGGCGACTGATTAATTCACCCCTCCACTTT
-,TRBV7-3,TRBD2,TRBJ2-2,CASSLTSGRPPGELFF,TGTGCCAGCAGCTTAACCAGCGGGAGACCGCCCGGGGAGCTGTTTTTT
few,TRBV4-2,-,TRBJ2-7,CASSPHWEQSYEQYF,TGTGCCAGCAGCCCCCATTGGGAGCAATCCTACGAGCAGTACTTC
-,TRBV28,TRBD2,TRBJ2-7,CASSQPGLAVSYEQYF,TGTGCCAGCAGTCAACCGGGACTAGCGGTCTCCTACGAGCAGTACTTC
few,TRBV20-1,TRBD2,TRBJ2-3,CSATQGAGVADTQYF,TGCAGTGCTACCCAGGGAGCGGGAGTGGCAGATACGCAGTATTTT
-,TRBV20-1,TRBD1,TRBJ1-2,CSAGDRNYGYTF,TGCAGTGCTGGGGACAGGAACTATGGCTACACCTTC
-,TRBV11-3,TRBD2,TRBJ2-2,CASSLAGGDTGELFF,TGTGCCAGCAGCTTAGCGGGGGGGGACACCGGGGAGCTGTTTTTT
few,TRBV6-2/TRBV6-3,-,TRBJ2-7,CASRPWAGTSEQYF,TGTGCCAGCAGACCATGGGCCGGTACGTCCGAGCAGTACTTC
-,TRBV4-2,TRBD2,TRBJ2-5,CASSQASASGRAGYQETQYF,TGTGCCAGCAGCCAAGCATCGGCTAGCGGGAGGGCGGGGTACCAAGAGACCCAGTACTTC
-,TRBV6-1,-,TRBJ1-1,CASSEWADEAFF,TGTGCCAGCAGTGAATGGGCAGATGAAGCTTTCTTT